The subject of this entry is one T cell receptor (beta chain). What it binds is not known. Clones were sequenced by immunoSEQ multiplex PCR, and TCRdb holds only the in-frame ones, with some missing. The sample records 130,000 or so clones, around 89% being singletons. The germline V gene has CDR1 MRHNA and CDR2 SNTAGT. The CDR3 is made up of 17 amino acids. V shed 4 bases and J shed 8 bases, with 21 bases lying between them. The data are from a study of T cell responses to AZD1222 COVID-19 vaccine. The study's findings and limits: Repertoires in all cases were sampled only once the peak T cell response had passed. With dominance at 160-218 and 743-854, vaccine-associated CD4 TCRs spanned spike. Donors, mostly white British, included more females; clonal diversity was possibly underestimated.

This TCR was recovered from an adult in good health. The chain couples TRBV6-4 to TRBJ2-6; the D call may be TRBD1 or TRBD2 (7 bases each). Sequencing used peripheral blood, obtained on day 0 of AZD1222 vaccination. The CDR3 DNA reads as TGTGCCAGCAGTGCCTCGGGAGGACAGGTTGTCCCCAACGTCCTGACTTTC. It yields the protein CASSASGGQVVPNVLTF.